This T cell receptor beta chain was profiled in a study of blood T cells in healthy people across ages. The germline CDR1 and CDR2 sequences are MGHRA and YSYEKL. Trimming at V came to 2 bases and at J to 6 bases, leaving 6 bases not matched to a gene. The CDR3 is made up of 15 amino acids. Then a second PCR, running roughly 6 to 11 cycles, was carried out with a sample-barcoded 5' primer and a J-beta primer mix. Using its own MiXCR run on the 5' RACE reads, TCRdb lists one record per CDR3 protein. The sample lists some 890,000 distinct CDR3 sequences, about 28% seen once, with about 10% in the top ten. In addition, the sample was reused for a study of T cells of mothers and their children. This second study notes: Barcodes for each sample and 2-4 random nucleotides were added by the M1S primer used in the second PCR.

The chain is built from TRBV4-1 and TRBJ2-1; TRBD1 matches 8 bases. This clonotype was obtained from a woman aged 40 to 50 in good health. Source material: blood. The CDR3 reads CASSQRSDRGNEQFF. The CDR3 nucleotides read TGCGCCAGCAGCCAACGTTCCGACAGGGGCAATGAGCAGTTCTTC.